The text below deals with one T cell receptor beta chain. The antigen remains undetermined. This specimen comes from a study of T cell responses to AZD1222 COVID-19 vaccine. Assay used: immunoSEQ multiplex PCR; TCRdb lists only in-frame clones, some missing. The sample has some 250,000 clones; 90% to 95% are singletons. Study-wide findings and caveats: Once two AZD1222 doses were given, Spike-specific TCR breadth and depth went up. There were vaccine-associated CD4 TCRs across spike, dominant at 160-218 and 743-854. Nearly half of the spike-specific TCRs reportedly recognize variant regions that carry no mutations. Donors were chiefly white British, with a greater number of females, and clonal diversity was perhaps underestimated.

CDR3 length: 14 amino acids. V dropped 4 bases and J dropped 5; count of bases not matched to a gene: 7. From germline, CDR1 is MNHEY and CDR2 SVGAGI. This TCR was recovered from an adult who received the AZD1222 COVID-19 vaccine. The sample here was peripheral blood, taken 28 days after the second AZD1222 dose. The chain has TRBV6-5 and TRBJ2-5; TRBD1 aligns across 7 bases. CDR3 sequence: CASSSGQPQETQYF. CDR3 DNA: TGTGCCAGCAGTTCGGGACAGCCACAGGAGACCCAGTACTTC.